These 8 T cell receptor beta chains were all obtained from the same sample, sequenced in a study of blood T cell repertoires in COVID-19. The repertoire was sequenced with immunoSEQ multiplex PCR; TCRdb's copy has only in-frame clones and lacks some. Of fewer than 400,000 clones listed, approximately 86% are singletons. Sequenced sample: peripheral blood. Source of these receptors: a human donor in a cohort sampled during active COVID-19.

The V gene is TRBV7-9, the J gene TRBJ1-2, with a possible D match to TRBD1 (6 bases). CDR3 length: 12 amino acids. CDR1 SEHNR and CDR2 FQNEAQ come from the germline V gene (reference sequence). V lost 5 bases and J lost 5, with 9 bases in between. Written as DNA, the CDR3 is TGTGCCAGCAGCGCTACAGGGTATGGCTACACCTTC. Translating it yields CASSATGYGYTF.

The chain combines TRBV2 with TRBJ1-3; tentatively, D is TRBD1 (5 bases). Germline values: CDR1 SNHLY, CDR2 FYNNEI. Trimming stripped 6 bases from V and 4 bases from J, with 10 bases between. The CDR3 is 13 amino acids. The CDR3: CASRAGLGNTIYF. CDR3 in DNA: TGTGCCAGCAGGGCGGGGCTCGGAAACACCATATATTTT.

The DNA for the CDR3 is TGTGCCAGCAGTGAATTCTACAGGGATGACTCTGGCTACACCTTC. Protein: CASSEFYRDDSGYTF. The chain combines TRBV25-1 with TRBJ1-2; tentatively, D is TRBD1 (6 bases). Germline loops: CDR1 MGHDK, CDR2 SYGVNS. The CDR3 length is 15 residues. Deletions cut 1 base from V and 7 bases from J, with 16 bases between.

The sample holds one count of this clone. The chain is built from TRBV7-9 and TRBJ2-7; 8 bases map to TRBD2. Germline V gene lookup returns CDR1 SEHNR and CDR2 FQNEAQ (reference sequence). CDR3 length: 16 amino acids. V lost 3 bases to trimming and J lost 2 bases; unmatched junction nucleotides: 9. CDR3 in DNA: TGTGCCAGCAGCTTCATTCGGGGGGGCTCCCCCTACGAGCAGTACTTC. Its protein product is CASSFIRGGSPYEQYF.

This clone was detected only once. The gene calls are TRBV28 and TRBJ2-3; TRBD1 is a possible D gene (5 bases). CDR1 is MDHEN and CDR2 is SYDVKM in the germline V gene. This CDR3 is built from 13 residues. V was cut by 5 bases and J by 5 bases, with 11 bases left in between. The CDR3 DNA reads TGTGCCAGCAGTATGGAAAGGGGAGATACGCAGTATTTT. Translating gives CASSMERGDTQYF.

The rearrangement joins TRBV21-1 to TRBJ2-3; the DNA was not compared with TRBD2, the D call given in the table. TRBV21-1 is listed as a pseudogene. CDR3 size: 17 residues. CDR3 bases: TGTGCCAGCAGCAAATTGACTAGCGGGGGGCACAAAGATACGCAGTATTTT. Translated: CASSKLTSGGHKDTQYF.

The chain has TRBV14 and TRBJ2-3; 12 bases map to TRBD1. Trimming removed 8 bases from V and 2 bases from J; junction bases left unmatched: 5. The CDR3 spans 15 residues. CDR1 SGHDN and CDR2 FVKESK come from the germline V gene. DNA of the CDR3: TGTGCCAGCGGGGACAGGGGGCAGAACACAGATACGCAGTATTTT. Translating gives CASGDRGQNTDTQYF.

This chain joins TRBV6-5 and TRBJ2-7, with D possibly TRBD2 on 5 matching bases. Germline V gene sequence: CDR1 MNHEY, CDR2 SVGAGI. V gave up 0 bases and J gave up 0 bases, with 12 bases separating them. This CDR3 is built from 16 residues. The CDR3 DNA reads TGTGCCAGCAGTTACTCGACCGGGGTAAGCTCCTACGAGCAGTACTTC. Translated, it gives CASSYSTGVSSYEQYF.